This T cell receptor (beta chain) is drawn from a study of T cell changes during pregnancy in multiple sclerosis. The table came from immunoSEQ multiplex PCR; TCRdb's copy has only in-frame clones and leaves some out. The top ten hold approximately 2.3% of the sample, which has just under 65,000 clones, 80% to 95% seen once. CDR1 is SGHVS, CDR2 FNYEAQ, per germline. Trimming pared 5 bases from V and 1 base from J, leaving 15 bases between. The length of the CDR3 is 16 residues. The rearrangement uses TRBV7-6 and TRBJ1-5; D perhaps matches TRBD1 (6 bases). The sequencing used peripheral blood, collected in the second trimester of pregnancy. This sequence was found in a female donor in good health, enrolled as a control in a pregnancy study. The CDR3 region is CASSEGGSQSNQPQHF. The CDR3 DNA follows: TGTGCCAGCAGCGAGGGGGGGTCGCAAAGCAATCAGCCCCAGCATTTT.